This entry lists 20 T cell receptor beta chains sequenced from one sample in a study of blood T cells in healthy people across ages. Alongside a J-beta primer mix, a sample-barcoded 5' primer served in a second PCR lasting roughly 6 to 11 cycles. TCRdb fed the 5' RACE reads into MiXCR, producing one record per CDR3 protein. The sample has about 1.7 million distinct CDR3 sequences, 28% seen once; the top ten hold 7.7%. The specimen was blood. The receptors stem from a woman in her twenties or thirties in good health.

The chain uses TRBV14 and TRBJ1-2; no reliable D call. CDR1 and CDR2 (germline): SGHDN, FVKESK. V was pared by 0 bases and J by 4 bases, with 9 bases between. The CDR3 spans 14 residues. The chain's CDR3 is CASSQDHESYGYTF. The DNA for the CDR3 is TGTGCCAGCAGCCAAGATCACGAGAGCTATGGCTACACCTTC.

The chain is built from TRBV20-1 and TRBJ1-5, with D tentatively TRBD1 (6 bases). CDR1 and CDR2 (germline): DFQATT, SNEGSKA (reference sequence). V lost 2 bases to trimming and J lost 5 bases, with 13 bases between them. CDR3 length: 14 residues. The DNA for the CDR3 is TGCAGTGCTAGACGGCAGGGGCCGGATCAGCCCCAGCATTTT. Its translation: CSARRQGPDQPQHF.

This clonotype was counted ten times or more. J is TRBJ1-2 and V is TRBV5-1, with D maybe TRBD1 (6 bases). Trimming removed 7 bases at V and 6 bases at J, with 16 bases between. CDR3 length equals 13 residues. Per germline, CDR1 SGHRS and CDR2 YFSETQ. For the CDR3, the DNA is TGCGCCAGCGGACGACAGGACACAAATGGCTACACCTTC. Amino acids: CASGRQDTNGYTF. The variable domain in full, with the rest retrieved from reference TRBV5-1 and TRBJ1-2, is KAGVTQTPRYLIKTRGQQVTLSCSPISGHRSVSWYQQTPGQGLQFLFEYFSETQRNKGNFPGRFSGRQFSNSRSEMNVSTLELGDSALYLCASGRQDTNGYTFGSGTRLTVV.

This clonotype was counted a single time. The V gene is TRBV6-2 or TRBV6-3, the J gene TRBJ2-7; D not resolved. This CDR3 contains 13 residues. In germline, CDR1 is MNHEY, CDR2 SVGEGT. Trimming took off 7 bases at V and 4 bases at J, with 14 bases between the two ends. CDR3 bases: TGTGCCAGCACCCCAAGGGAAATTTACGAGCAGTACTTC. Residues: CASTPREIYEQYF.

This clonotype was seen a few times. The chain is built from TRBV20-1 and TRBJ1-1; D not resolved. This CDR3 is built from 11 residues. With 3 bases removed from V and 3 bases from J, the gap between germline ends came to 5 bases. Germline CDR1 and CDR2: DFQATT and SNEGSKA (reference sequence). In DNA form, the CDR3 reads TGCAGTGCTAGGAGCGACACTGAAGCTTTCTTT. This gives the protein CSARSDTEAFF.

In this sample, this clonotype turned up a few times. This rearrangement joins TRBV29-1 to TRBJ2-1; 9 bases match TRBD2. The CDR3 contains 16 residues. V dropped 4 bases and J dropped 6; count of bases not matched to a gene: 13. The germline V gene encodes CDR1 SQVTM and CDR2 ANQGSEA. The CDR3 DNA reads TGCAGCGTTGGTGGTACTAGCGGGCGGACAACCAATGAGCAGTTCTTC. Its protein product is CSVGGTSGRTTNEQFF.

The sample holds a few counts of this clonotype. The J gene is TRBJ1-2, the V gene TRBV20-1; tentative D call: TRBD1 (5 bases). CDR3 size: 12 residues. Germline values: CDR1 DFQATT, CDR2 SNEGSKA (reference sequence). The V and J ends lost 3 bases and 7 bases respectively, with 12 bases between them. CDR3 coding DNA: TGCAGTGCTAGCACGGGGGAGGCTGGCTACACCTTC. Its protein product is CSASTGEAGYTF.

This chain joins TRBV3-1 and TRBJ2-1; the D is unclear. The CDR3 contains 16 residues. The germline V gene has CDR1 LGHDT and CDR2 YNNKEL (reference sequence). Trimming left V 0 bases short and J 10 bases short, with 19 bases between. This chain's CDR3 is CASSQERRRSKMEQFF. CDR3 coding DNA: TGTGCCAGCAGCCAAGAGCGAAGGCGAAGTAAGATGGAGCAGTTCTTC.

This clonotype occurred many times. J is TRBJ2-7 and V is TRBV30; 7 bases are a match to TRBD1. This CDR3 is built from 14 residues. CDR1 is GTSNPN, CDR2 SVGIG, per germline (reference sequence). The ends lost 4 bases at V and 9 bases at J; junction bases unmatched: 15. The CDR3 DNA reads as TGTGCCTGGACCCCAGGGGGAGCGGACTCCGGGCAGTACTTC. It is translated as CAWTPGGADSGQYF.

This clonotype occurred once. The rearrangement links TRBV12-3 or TRBV12-4 to TRBJ2-3; the D is unclear. The CDR3 length is 13 residues. V was shortened by 11 bases and J by 4 bases, with 16 bases between the two germline ends. The CDR3 sequence: CASVSSGSDTQYF. The CDR3 DNA reads as TGTGCCTCTGTGAGTTCAGGCTCAGATACGCAGTATTTT.

This clonotype was detected a few times. It may be a read error: a sequence one base away is much more abundant. The rearrangement uses TRBV11-2 and TRBJ2-7, with D tentatively TRBD1 (7 bases). TRBJ2-5 matches the DNA end more closely, so the J call is doubtful. Germline CDR1 is SGHAT and CDR2 is FQNNGV. The CDR3 runs to 17 residues. The CDR3 nucleotides are TGTGTCAGCAGCTTATTTTTAAGACAGGGACTTCAAGAGACCCAGTACTTC. This sequence encodes CVSSLFLRQGLQETQYF.

This clonotype was detected ten times or more. The chain carries TRBV20-1 and TRBJ2-7, with TRBD2 as a possible D gene (6 bases). The ends were cut back, 5 bases at V and 5 bases at J, with 22 bases in the middle. Germline CDR1 DFQATT, CDR2 SNEGSKA (reference sequence). The CDR3 has 15 amino acids. DNA for the CDR3: TGCAGTGCTCCCTATGGCCGGGACTCACGGAACGAGCAGTACTTC. Amino acids: CSAPYGRDSRNEQYF.

This clonotype was seen a few times. A much larger clonotype is one base distant, so this may be a read error. This chain connects TRBV29-1 to TRBJ2-1, with D perhaps TRBD2 (5 bases). The DNA end lines up better with TRBJ2-7; the J call may be wrong. The CDR3 consists of 14 residues. The V gene's germline CDR1 is SQVTM and CDR2 ANQGSEA. The CDR3 sequence: CSVVGRQVYNEQYF. DNA of the CDR3: TGCAGCGTTGTGGGGAGACAAGTCTACAATGAGCAGTACTTC.

The rearrangement joins TRBV10-3 to TRBJ1-2, with D uncertain. This CDR3 contains 13 residues. Germline V gives CDR1 ENHRY, CDR2 SYGVKD. Deletions cut 6 bases from V and 2 bases from J, with 10 bases between. The CDR3 sequence is CAIRDRENYGYTF. The CDR3 DNA is TGTGCCATCAGGGACCGCGAAAACTATGGCTACACCTTC.

There are a few counts of this clonotype. The V and J genes are TRBV3-1 and TRBJ2-7; no firm D call. Germline CDR1 is LGHDT and CDR2 is YNNKEL (reference sequence). The CDR3 loop spans 13 amino acids. V lost 4 bases, J lost 6 bases, and 13 bases lay in between. The DNA for the CDR3 is TGTGCCAGCAGCCCGGAATGGTTGGGCGAGCAGTACTTC. It is translated as CASSPEWLGEQYF.

This sequence joins TRBV29-1 and TRBJ2-5, with D possibly matching TRBD2 (6 bases). The V gene's germline CDR1 is SQVTM and CDR2 ANQGSEA. CDR3 size: 13 residues. The ends were cut back, 5 bases at V and 11 bases at J, with 21 bases in the middle. The CDR3 spells CSVIAATYNEQYF. As DNA, the CDR3 is TGCAGCGTTATAGCGGCCACCTACAATGAGCAGTACTTC.

This clonotype was counted between two and nine times. The chain combines TRBV9 with TRBJ2-1, with TRBD1 matching 8 bases. V dropped 5 bases and J dropped 6; count of bases not matched to a gene: 10. The CDR3 is 15 residues long. Germline CDR1 and CDR2: SGDLS and YYNGEE. CDR3 nucleotide sequence: TGTGCCAGCAGTACTTTGGACAGGGTAGGCAATGAGCAGTTCTTC. Translated: CASSTLDRVGNEQFF.

In this sample, this clonotype turned up a few times. The V and J genes are TRBV15 and TRBJ2-7, with D uncertain. This CDR3 has 14 residues. V was pared by 1 base and J by 3 bases, with 10 bases between. Germline-derived CDR1 and CDR2 are LNHNV and YYDKDF (reference sequence). The CDR3 loop is CATSRALLGYEQYF. The CDR3, as DNA: TGTGCCACCAGCAGAGCTCTCCTGGGCTACGAGCAGTACTTC.

This clonotype was picked up a small number of times. The rearrangement joins TRBV5-1 to TRBJ2-3, with a possible D match to TRBD2 (6 bases). The CDR3 is 16 residues long. The V gene's germline CDR1 is SGHRS and CDR2 YFSETQ. The germline V and J ends were trimmed by 0 bases and 5 bases, with 16 bases remaining between them. The DNA for the CDR3 is TGCGCCAGCAGCTTGGATGGGGCGGGGAGAGGAGATACGCAGTATTTT. Translated, it gives CASSLDGAGRGDTQYF.

This chain joins TRBV7-9 and TRBJ1-5; no definite D call. Germline assignment: CDR1 SEHNR and CDR2 FQNEAQ (reference sequence). This CDR3 has 14 amino acids. The V end lost 5 bases, the J end lost 4 bases, and 12 bases lay between the germline ends. CDR3 in DNA: TGTGCCAGCAGCCGTCCGGCTGTAAATCAGCCCCAGCATTTT. It specifies CASSRPAVNQPQHF.